The 20 T cell receptor beta chains reported below all come from one sample, sequenced in a study of Graves' ophthalmopathy and Graves' hyperthyroidism. Amplifying from RNA transcripts, the study obtained TCR beta CDR3 regions. A first-round RT-PCR used HTBI primers, followed by a second-round multiplex PCR. TCRdb re-analysed the multiplex PCR reads in MiXCR, keeping a single row per CDR3 protein. Of some 1.1 million distinct CDR3 sequences listed, roughly two fifths are singletons. Sequencing was carried out using peripheral blood or thyroid tissue (not recorded which). The receptors stem from an adult man with Graves' hyperthyroidism.

The genes are TRBV10-3 and TRBJ1-1; D gene uncertain. The ends were cut back, 11 bases at V and 1 base at J, with 20 bases in the middle. There are 15 residues in the CDR3. The germline gives CDR1 ENHRY, CDR2 SYGVKD. The DNA of the CDR3 is TGTGCCGCAGGACCTGAGGTGAAGGAGAACACTGAAGCTTTCTTT. Translation gives CAAGPEVKENTEAFF.

The rearrangement links TRBV20-1 to TRBJ1-2; D not resolved. This CDR3 has 12 amino acids. Trimming left V 8 bases short and J 2 bases short, with 12 bases between. Germline V gene sequence: CDR1 DFQATT, CDR2 SNEGSKA (reference sequence). CDR3 in amino acids: CSPTVGNYGYTF. The CDR3 region has the DNA TGCAGTCCCACCGTAGGGAACTATGGCTACACCTTC.

This clonotype was counted at least ten times. CDR3 in DNA: TGTGCCAGCCCCCGTAATAGTGGGCCTGGGGCCAACGTCCTGACTTTC. Translating gives CASPRNSGPGANVLTF. The V call is TRBV25-1, the J call TRBJ2-6, with unresolved D. The CDR3 length is 16 residues. The germline V and J ends were trimmed by 8 bases and 2 bases, with 16 bases remaining between them. Germline V gene sequence: CDR1 MGHDK, CDR2 SYGVNS.

About this clonotype itself: A read error may produce the germline difference seen at one junction end. The chain combines TRBV29-1 with TRBJ2-7; 8 positions match TRBD1. Germline CDR1 reads SQVTM; CDR2 reads ANQGSEA. This CDR3 has 13 residues. CDR3 DNA: TGCAGCGTTGAAGGACAGGGGTTTGGCGAGCAGTGCTTC. This translates into CSVEGQGFGEQCF.

This clonotype was picked up many times. V gene TRBV11-2 combines with J gene TRBJ1-2; TRBD1 is a possible D gene (6 bases). Germline assignment: CDR1 SGHAT and CDR2 FQNNGV. CDR3 length: 14 residues. V gave up 5 bases and J gave up 3 bases, with 13 bases separating them. The CDR3 sequence is CASSVTGFDYGYTF. The CDR3 nucleotides read TGTGCCAGCAGCGTAACAGGGTTCGACTATGGCTACACCTTC.

The rearrangement links TRBV7-2 to TRBJ2-5; weak D call: TRBD2 (6 bases). The closer fit of TRBJ2-1 to the DNA end suggests the J call may be wrong. The CDR3 is made up of 15 amino acids. Germline CDR1 SGHTA, CDR2 FQGNSA. This CDR3 is CASSFPAGSYNEQFF. The CDR3 DNA reads TGTGCCAGCAGCTTCCCGGCGGGATCCTACAATGAGCAGTTCTTC.

J is TRBJ1-5 and V is TRBV4-1; D is ambiguous. The germline CDR1 and CDR2 sequences are MGHRA and YSYEKL. This CDR3 region has 16 residues. V was shortened by 3 bases and J by 0 bases, with 12 bases between the two germline ends. The CDR3 nucleotides read TGCGCCAGCAGCCAGCTATCCGGGGTTAGCAATCAGCCCCAGCATTTT. Translating gives CASSQLSGVSNQPQHF.

This clonotype was seen many times. This chain links TRBV10-2 with TRBJ1-1, with D tentatively TRBD1 (6 bases). The V gene lost 3 bases and the J gene lost 6 bases, with 14 bases spanning the gap. The CDR3 is 14 residues long. The V gene's germline CDR1 is WSHSY and CDR2 SAAADI. CDR3 in amino acids: CASSDGGPLPEAFF. The CDR3 DNA follows: TGCGCCAGCAGTGACGGGGGCCCTCTCCCTGAAGCTTTCTTT.

Points on this clonotype: One base away lies a much larger clone, so this may be a sequencing read error. This rearrangement joins TRBV2 to TRBJ1-1, with 7 bases fitting TRBD1. CDR1 SNHLY and CDR2 FYNNEI come from the germline V gene. The CDR3 extends over 15 amino acids. J gave up 8 bases and V 2 bases, and 11 bases lay outside the gene matches. The DNA of the CDR3 is TGTGCCAGCAGTGAATCGGCAGGGGGTTCGCAGGAAGCTTTCTTT. It specifies CASSESAGGSQEAFF.

The V call is TRBV7-2, the J call TRBJ2-2; the match to TRBD2 covers 13 bases. The trim removed 5 bases at V and 6 bases at J, leaving 6 bases unmatched. CDR3 size: 16 residues. The germline V gene encodes CDR1 SGHTA and CDR2 FQGNSA. CDR3 amino acids: CASSVTSGRVSGELFF. In DNA, the CDR3 is TGTGCCAGCAGCGTCACTAGCGGGAGGGTCTCCGGGGAGCTGTTTTTT.

This clonotype was counted many times. The genes are TRBV2 and TRBJ1-4; D is possibly TRBD1 (5 bases). Trimming left V 6 bases short and J 6 bases short, with 14 bases between. CDR1 SNHLY and CDR2 FYNNEI come from the germline V gene. The CDR3 totals 14 residues. The CDR3 sequence: CASRTQVTDEKLFF. DNA of the CDR3: TGTGCCAGCAGGACACAGGTTACCGATGAAAAACTGTTTTTT.

This clonotype appeared many times. The CDR3 here is CASSQGGSLYEQYF. DNA for the CDR3: TGCGCCAGCAGCCAAGGCGGGAGTCTCTACGAGCAGTACTTC. J is TRBJ2-7 and V is TRBV4-1, with TRBD2 matching 7 bases. The length of the CDR3 is 14 residues. Losses at the gene ends were 1 base for V and 3 bases for J; bases not matched to a gene: 3. Germline assignment: CDR1 MGHRA and CDR2 YSYEKL.

In this sample, this clonotype turned up many times. The gene calls are TRBV19 and TRBJ1-1; a weak D match, TRBD1 (6 bases). The V and J ends lost 11 bases and 11 bases respectively, with 21 bases between them. There are 12 residues in the CDR3. Per germline, CDR1 LNHDA and CDR2 SQIVND (reference sequence). The DNA of the CDR3 is TGTGCCGTTGGGGAGACAGGCGGGAGTGCTTTCTTT. Protein sequence: CAVGETGGSAFF.

This clonotype was observed a handful of times. The junction differs from germline at one of its ends, possibly a read error. The rearrangement links TRBV5-1 to TRBJ1-1, with D perhaps matching TRBD1 (5 bases). Germline-derived CDR1 and CDR2 are SGHRS and YFSETQ. This CDR3 region has 14 residues. This CDR3 reads CASRAPGASTEAFF. In DNA, the CDR3 is TGTGCCAGCAGGGCACCTGGGGCCAGTACTGAAGCTTTCTTT.

Only a few counts were recorded for this clonotype. The V gene is TRBV10-3, the J gene TRBJ2-3; D possibly uses TRBD1 or TRBD2 (5 bases each). The germline CDR1 and CDR2 sequences are ENHRY and SYGVKD. The ends were cut back, 6 bases at V and 2 bases at J, with 6 bases in the middle. The length of the CDR3 is 12 residues. The CDR3 DNA is TGTGCCATCAGCGGGACCACAGATACGCAGTATTTT. Amino acid sequence: CAISGTTDTQYF.

This clonotype was found a few times. This chain links TRBV11-1 with TRBJ2-5; 13 nucleotides line up with TRBD2. This CDR3 has 17 residues. With 5 bases clipped from V and 5 bases from J, the junction kept 11 bases outside the gene matches. Germline loops: CDR1 SGHAT, CDR2 FQDESV (reference sequence). CDR3: CASSLRTSGSSGETQYF. In DNA form, the CDR3 reads TGTGCCAGCAGCCTACGGACTAGCGGGAGTTCGGGTGAGACCCAGTACTTC. The full variable domain, completed using reference TRBV11-1 and TRBJ2-5, is EAEVAQSPRYKITEKSQAVAFWCDPISGHATLYWYRQILGQGPELLVQFQDESVVDDSQLPKDRFSAERLKGVDSTLKIQPAELGDSAMYLCASSLRTSGSSGETQYFGPGTRLLVL.

Details on this clonotype: A junction boundary mismatches the germline segment, possibly from a read error. V and J are TRBV11-2 and TRBJ1-1; TRBD1 might be the D (6 bases). The CDR3 loop spans 13 amino acids. The germline V gene has CDR1 SGHAT and CDR2 FQNNGV. The CDR3 region has the DNA TGTGCCAGCAGCTTCGAAGGGGGAACTGAAGCTCTCTTT. Translation gives CASSFEGGTEALF.

This rearrangement joins TRBV10-3 to TRBJ1-6; 7 bases fit TRBD1. V lost 2 bases and J lost 7; bases outside the gene matches: 2. This CDR3 region has 14 residues. Looked up from germline, CDR1 is ENHRY and CDR2 is SYGVKD. The CDR3 reads CAISETGDNSPLHF. As DNA, the CDR3 is TGTGCCATCAGTGAGACAGGGGACAATTCACCCCTCCACTTT.

This clonotype showed up many times. The chain carries TRBV2 and TRBJ2-7; TRBD2 might be the D (6 bases). The CDR3 loop spans 16 amino acids. Trimming removed 0 bases at V and 4 bases at J, with 16 bases between. CDR1 and CDR2 (germline): SNHLY, FYNNEI. The CDR3 spells CASSEAGSPGRYEQYF. CDR3 in DNA: TGTGCCAGCAGTGAAGCCGGGAGCCCAGGGAGATACGAGCAGTACTTC.

The rearrangement links TRBV24-1 to TRBJ2-5, with D perhaps TRBD1 (6 bases). The V and J ends lost 3 bases and 1 base respectively, with 11 bases between them. CDR1 is KGHDR and CDR2 is SFDVKD in the germline V gene. CDR3 length equals 15 residues. The CDR3 DNA follows: TGTGCCACCAGTGATCCCCGCAGGGGCCAAGAGACCCAGTACTTC. Translation: CATSDPRRGQETQYF.